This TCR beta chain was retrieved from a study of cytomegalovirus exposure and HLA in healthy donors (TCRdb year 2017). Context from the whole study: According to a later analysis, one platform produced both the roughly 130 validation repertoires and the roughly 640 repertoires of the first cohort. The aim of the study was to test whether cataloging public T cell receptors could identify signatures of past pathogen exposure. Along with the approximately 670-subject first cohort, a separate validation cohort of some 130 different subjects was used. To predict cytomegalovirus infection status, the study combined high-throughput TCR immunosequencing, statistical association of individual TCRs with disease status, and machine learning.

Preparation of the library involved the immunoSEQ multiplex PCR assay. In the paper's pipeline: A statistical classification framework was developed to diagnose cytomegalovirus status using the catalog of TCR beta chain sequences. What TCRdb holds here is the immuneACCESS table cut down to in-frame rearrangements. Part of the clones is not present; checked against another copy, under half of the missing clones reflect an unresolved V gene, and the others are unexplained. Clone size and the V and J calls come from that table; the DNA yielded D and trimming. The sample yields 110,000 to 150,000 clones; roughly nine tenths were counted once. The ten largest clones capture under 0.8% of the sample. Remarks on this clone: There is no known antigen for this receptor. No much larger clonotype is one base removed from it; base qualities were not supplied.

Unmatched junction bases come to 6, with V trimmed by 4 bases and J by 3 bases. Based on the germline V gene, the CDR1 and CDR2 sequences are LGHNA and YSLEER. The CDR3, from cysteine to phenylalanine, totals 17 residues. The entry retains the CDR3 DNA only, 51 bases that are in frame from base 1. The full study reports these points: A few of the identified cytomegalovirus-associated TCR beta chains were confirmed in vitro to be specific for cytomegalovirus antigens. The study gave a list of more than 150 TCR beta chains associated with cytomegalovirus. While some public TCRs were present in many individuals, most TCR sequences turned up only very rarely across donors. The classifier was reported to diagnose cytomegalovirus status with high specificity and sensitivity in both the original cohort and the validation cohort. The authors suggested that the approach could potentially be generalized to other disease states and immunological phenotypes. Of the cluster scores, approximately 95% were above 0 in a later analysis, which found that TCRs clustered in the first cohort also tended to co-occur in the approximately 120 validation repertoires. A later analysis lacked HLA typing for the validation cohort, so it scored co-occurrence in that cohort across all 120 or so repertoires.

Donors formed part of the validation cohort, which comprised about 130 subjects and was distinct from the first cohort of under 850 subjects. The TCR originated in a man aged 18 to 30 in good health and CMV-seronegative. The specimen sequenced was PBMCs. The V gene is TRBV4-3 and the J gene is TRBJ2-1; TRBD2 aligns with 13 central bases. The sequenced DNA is TGCGCCAGCAGCCCTGGGACTAGCGGGATTCACTACAATGAGCAGTTCTTC. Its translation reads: CASSPGTSGIHYNEQFF.